This T cell receptor beta chain emerged from a study of graft-versus-host responses after intestinal transplantation. Study at large: Recipients uniformly received anti-thymocyte globulin induction, followed by tacrolimus and steroids for about 3 years.

Findings and caveats of the study: There were GvH clones found in recipient marrow, and some of them appeared first in ileum or blood.

V gave up 2 bases and J gave up 2 bases; unmatched junction bases: 1. From germline, CDR1 is MRHNA and CDR2 SNTAGT. This CDR3 region has 16 residues. Profiling relied on immunoSEQ multiplex PCR, and the TCRdb table lists in-frame clones only, not all of them. The sample yields more than 30,000 clones, roughly 87% seen once. The table lists this clone with a count of one. Its antigen is unidentified. Intraepithelial and lamina propria lymphocytes were freed from processed graft tissue. The sequencing here drew on ileum tissue, taken approximately 210 days after intestinal transplant. The chain uses TRBV6-4 and TRBJ2-6; 9 bases are shared with TRBD1. The TCR originated in a human patient who received an intestinal transplant, so some T cells may come from the graft donor. CDR3 residues: CASSDHRGPGANVLTF. For the CDR3, the DNA is TGTGCCAGCAGTGACCACAGGGGGCCTGGGGCCAACGTCCTGACTTTC.